One sample yielded the 9 T cell receptor beta chains listed below, sequenced in a study of blood T cell repertoires in COVID-19. Using immunoSEQ multiplex PCR, the repertoire was profiled, and TCRdb retains in-frame clones only, with some absent. The sample gives roughly 150,000 clones, 80% to 90% of which show up once; 2% to 3% is in the top ten. Sequencing input: peripheral blood. These receptors all stem from a woman between 65 and 79 years old with acute or convalescent COVID-19.

This sequence joins TRBV5-1 and TRBJ2-2; D perhaps matches TRBD1 (5 bases). The CDR3 sequence is 15 residues long. Per germline, CDR1 SGHRS and CDR2 YFSETQ. V was clipped by 3 bases and J by 3 bases, with 12 bases between them. The CDR3 coding sequence is TGCGCCAGCAGCTCCCAGGGTATTCACACCGGGGAGCTGTTTTTT. Translation gives CASSSQGIHTGELFF.

The count of this clone is one. V and J are TRBV29-1 and TRBJ2-5, with D perhaps matching TRBD1 (6 bases). The CDR3 spans 13 residues. Germline assignment: CDR1 SQVTM and CDR2 ANQGSEA. The CDR3 DNA follows: TGCGCCACGAGGGCAGGGGACGGAGGGACCCAGTACTTC. The encoded protein is CATRAGDGGTQYF.

The V call is TRBV11-3, the J call TRBJ1-1; D is ambiguous. Germline assignment: CDR1 SGHNT and CDR2 YENEEA. V lost 2 bases and J 0 bases, leaving 4 bases between the germline ends. The CDR3 contains 13 residues. The CDR3 sequence: CASSLSLNTEAFF. The CDR3 DNA is TGTGCCAGCAGCTTAAGCTTGAACACTGAAGCTTTCTTT.

The chain joins TRBV19 to TRBJ2-2, with TRBD2 as a possible D gene (6 bases). The V gene's germline CDR1 is LNHDA and CDR2 SQIVND (reference sequence). Trimming stripped 3 bases from V and 2 bases from J, with 10 bases between. CDR3 length: 15 amino acids. CDR3 sequence: CASSMVGLNTGELFF. The CDR3 coding sequence is TGTGCCAGTAGTATGGTGGGACTCAACACCGGGGAGCTGTTTTTT.

This rearrangement joins TRBV29-1 to TRBJ2-2; no clear D gene. CDR1 and CDR2 from the germline V gene are SQVTM and ANQGSEA. This CDR3 comprises 12 residues. The ends were cut back, 4 bases at V and 3 bases at J, with 6 bases in the middle. Here the CDR3 DNA reads TGCAGCGTTGGCCGAGACACCGGGGAGCTGTTTTTT. Translating gives CSVGRDTGELFF.

As DNA, the CDR3 is TGTGCCAGCAGCTTTACAGGGAAAGCCAACGTCCTGACTTTC. Encoded protein: CASSFTGKANVLTF. The V call is TRBV7-2, the J call TRBJ2-6, with D possibly matching TRBD1 (6 bases). Per the germline V gene, CDR1 is SGHTA and CDR2 is FQGNSA. Trimming shortened V by 3 bases and J by 7 bases, and 10 bases separated the two germline ends. This CDR3 spans 14 amino acids.

The chain joins TRBV3-1 (or the pseudogene TRBV3-2) to TRBJ1-1; D gene unclear. Germline V gives CDR1 LGHDT, CDR2 YNNKEL (reference sequence). The CDR3 runs to 17 residues. Trimming shortened V by 0 bases and J by 0 bases, and 14 bases separated the two germline ends. The CDR3 is CASSQEGRGAVNTEAFF. The DNA of the CDR3 is TGTGCCAGCAGCCAAGAAGGACGGGGAGCGGTGAACACTGAAGCTTTCTTT.

The chain is built from TRBV2 and TRBJ1-4; D gene uncertain. The germline gives CDR1 SNHLY, CDR2 FYNNEI. The V and J ends lost 4 bases and 5 bases respectively, with 8 bases between them. The CDR3 has 13 amino acids. The CDR3 DNA follows: TGTGCCAGCAGTGCCCTTTCGAATGAAAAACTGTTTTTT. Protein sequence: CASSALSNEKLFF.

J is TRBJ1-6 and V is TRBV4-2, with TRBD1 identical over 8 bases. This CDR3 is 15 amino acids long. V shed 4 bases, J shed 10 bases, and the junction held 9 bases outside the gene matches. In germline, CDR1 is LGHNA, CDR2 YNFKEQ. The CDR3 sequence is CASSPLDREDSPLHF. The CDR3 region has the DNA TGTGCCAGCAGCCCCTTGGACAGGGAGGACTCACCCCTCCACTTT.